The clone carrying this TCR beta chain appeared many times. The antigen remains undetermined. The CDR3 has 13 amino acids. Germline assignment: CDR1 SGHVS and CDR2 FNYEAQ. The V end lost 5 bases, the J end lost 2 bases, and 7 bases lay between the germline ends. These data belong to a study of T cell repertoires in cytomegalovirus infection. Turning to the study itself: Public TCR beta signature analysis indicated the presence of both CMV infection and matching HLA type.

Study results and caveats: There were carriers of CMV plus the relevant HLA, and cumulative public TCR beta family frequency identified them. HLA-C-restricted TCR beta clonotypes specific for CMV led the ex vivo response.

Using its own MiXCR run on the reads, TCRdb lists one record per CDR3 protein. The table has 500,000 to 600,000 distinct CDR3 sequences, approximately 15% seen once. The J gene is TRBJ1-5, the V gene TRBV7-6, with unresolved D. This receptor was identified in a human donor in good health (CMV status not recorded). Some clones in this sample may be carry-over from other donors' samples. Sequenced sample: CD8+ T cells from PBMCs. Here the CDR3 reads CASSDEGNQPQHF. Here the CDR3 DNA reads TGTGCCAGCAGCGATGAGGGCAATCAGCCCCAGCATTTT.